The 13 T cell receptor beta chains reported below all come from one sample, sequenced in a study of T cells expressing NK-cell markers. TCRdb re-called the 5' RACE reads; every CDR3 protein appears as one record, without DNA. The table lists some 450,000 distinct CDR3 sequences. Sequencing used blood T cells: a sorted CD56 or NKG2C T cell subset, CD4+ or CD8+ T cells, or bulk PBMC T cells (not recorded which). These receptor sequences come from a woman aged 18-69 years in good health.

This sequence joins TRBV25-1 and TRBJ1-1. Looked up from germline, CDR1 is MGHDK and CDR2 is SYGVNS. The CDR3 length is 16 residues. The CDR3 region is CASRPRGTPVGSEAFF.

The V and J genes are TRBV20-1 and TRBJ2-7; TCRdb's assignment of TRBD2 cannot be checked, as there is no DNA. The CDR3 length is 15 residues. The V gene's germline CDR1 is DFQATT and CDR2 SNEGSKA (reference sequence). This CDR3 is CSARLSGLGNYEQYF.

The chain is built from TRBV10-3 and TRBJ1-1. Germline assignment: CDR1 ENHRY and CDR2 SYGVKD. This CDR3 spans 15 amino acids. CDR3 in amino acids: CASGAQGKGVTEAFF.

This sequence joins TRBV11-2 and TRBJ1-1; checking the TCRdb D call of TRBD1 is not possible without DNA. This CDR3 spans 16 amino acids. CDR1 and CDR2 (germline): SGHAT, FQNNGV. This CDR3 reads CASTQGQPLLNTEAFF.

The chain couples TRBV27 to TRBJ2-1; TCRdb designates TRBD2, a call that cannot be tested without DNA. Per germline, CDR1 MNHEY and CDR2 SMNVEV (reference sequence). This CDR3 is built from 15 residues. The CDR3 reads CASTEGGSGRLRQFF.

V usage is TRBV28 and J usage is TRBJ2-2. Germline CDR1 is MDHEN and CDR2 is SYDVKM. This CDR3 is 14 amino acids long. The CDR3 region is CASRVVANTGELFF.

The chain joins TRBV7-2 to TRBJ2-4; without DNA, the TCRdb call of TRBD2 cannot be checked. In germline, CDR1 is SGHTA, CDR2 FQGNSA. The CDR3 contains 16 residues. The CDR3 loop is CASSFGGAGLANIQYF.

V and J are TRBV5-6 and TRBJ2-3; the TCRdb call, TRBD2, lacks DNA for checking. This CDR3 is built from 16 residues. Germline lookup yields CDR1 SGHDT and CDR2 YYEEEE. CDR3: CASSLFPSGGAGTQYF.

The chain has TRBV7-2 and TRBJ1-3; TCRdb returns TRBD1, unconfirmable since there is no DNA. This CDR3 region has 13 residues. Germline V gene lookup returns CDR1 SGHTA and CDR2 FQGNSA. The CDR3 spells CASEKGGGNTIYF.

The gene calls are TRBV12-3 or TRBV12-4 and TRBJ2-3; there is no DNA to check the TCRdb D call of TRBD2. The CDR3 spans 14 residues. CDR3 protein: CASSLGGLADTQYF.

The gene calls are TRBV4-1 and TRBJ2-1; no DNA is available, so the TRBD2 call from TCRdb remains unchecked. The germline gives CDR1 MGHRA, CDR2 YSYEKL. The length of the CDR3 is 17 residues. CDR3 sequence reads: CASSQEPSGGYYNEQFF.

The chain employs TRBV5-6 and TRBJ1-5; the TCRdb call, TRBD1, lacks DNA for checking. Germline V CDR1 and CDR2: SGHDT, YYEEEE. This CDR3 spans 15 amino acids. Here the CDR3 reads CASSLVGGANQPQHF.

The chain combines TRBV6-1 with TRBJ2-1; with no DNA, the TCRdb D assignment of TRBD1 cannot be verified. The CDR3 consists of 16 residues. Germline V gene data show CDR1 as MNHNS and CDR2 as SASEGT. This CDR3 reads CASNTARPQFYNEQFF.